These 7 T cell receptor beta chains share one sample of origin, sequenced in a study of blood T cell repertoires in COVID-19. Generated by immunoSEQ multiplex PCR, the TCRdb table keeps only in-frame clones and is missing some. The data show more than 400,000 clones, about 85% seen once. Sequenced sample: PBMCs or T cells enriched from blood (not recorded which). The receptors shown here come from a woman aged 18-35 years who had recovered from COVID-19.

J is TRBJ1-2 and V is TRBV27; D perhaps matches TRBD1 (6 bases). The CDR3 spans 13 residues. Trimming removed 6 bases at V and 8 bases at J, with 16 bases between. The germline V gene encodes CDR1 MNHEY and CDR2 SMNVEV (reference sequence). The CDR3 loop reads CASSQKTGNGYTF. The DNA for the CDR3 is TGTGCCAGCAGCCAAAAGACAGGAAACGGCTACACCTTC.

The chain uses TRBV5-5 and TRBJ2-3, with 14 bases matching TRBD2. V lost 4 bases, J lost 5 bases, and 6 bases stayed unmatched. CDR3 length equals 16 residues. From germline, CDR1 is SGHKS and CDR2 YYEKEE (reference sequence). The CDR3 DNA is TGTGCCAGCAGCACGAGACTAGCGGGGGGGCGAGATACGCAGTATTTT. Translated: CASSTRLAGGRDTQYF.

The chain couples TRBV9 to TRBJ1-3; TRBD1 might be the D (5 bases). In germline, CDR1 is SGDLS, CDR2 YYNGEE. The CDR3 length is 15 residues. Trimming shortened V by 1 base and J by 2 bases, and 10 bases separated the two germline ends. The chain's CDR3 is CASSVQGLPGNTIYF. The CDR3 DNA is TGTGCCAGCAGCGTACAGGGTTTACCTGGAAACACCATATATTTT.

V is TRBV18 and J is TRBJ1-2; D is perhaps TRBD1 (6 bases). Germline V lookup: CDR1 KGHSH, CDR2 LQKENI. V was cut by 6 bases and J by 6 bases, with 17 bases left in between. The length of the CDR3 is 14 residues. For the CDR3, the DNA is TGTGCCAGCTCGTACCGTTCAGGGGTCGATGGCTACACCTTC. Translation: CASSYRSGVDGYTF.

The chain carries TRBV15 and TRBJ1-6; tentative D call: TRBD1 (5 bases). This CDR3 has 18 amino acids. Deletions cut 0 bases from V and 0 bases from J, with 12 bases between. The germline CDR1 and CDR2 sequences are LNHNV and YYDKDF (reference sequence). The DNA of the CDR3 is TGTGCCACCAGCAGAGATCTGCAGGGAAGCTCCTATAATTCACCCCTCCACTTT. Its translation: CATSRDLQGSSYNSPLHF.

About this clone itself: At one of its ends the junction is not consistent with the germline gene, which may arise from a read error. The chain combines TRBV4-1 with TRBJ1-2, with D perhaps matching TRBD1 (5 bases). Germline assignment: CDR1 MGHRA and CDR2 YSYEKL. The CDR3 covers 15 residues. The CDR3 loop is CASSQGATTNYGYTF. The CDR3, as DNA: TGCGCCAGCAGTCAAGGGGCGACCACTAACTATGGCTACACCTTC.

This rearrangement joins TRBV15 to TRBJ2-3; 13 positions agree with TRBD2. Germline CDR1 reads LNHNV; CDR2 reads YYDKDF (reference sequence). This CDR3 is built from 19 residues. Trimming took 3 bases from V and 0 from J; bases not matched to a gene: 9. The chain's CDR3 is CATSSILAGGSISTDTQYF. As DNA, the CDR3 is TGTGCCACCAGCAGCATACTAGCGGGGGGGTCGATCAGCACAGATACGCAGTATTTT. The entire variable domain, with the rest obtained from reference TRBV15 and TRBJ2-3, is as follows: DAMVIQNPRYQVTQFGKPVTLSCSQTLNHNVMYWYQQKSSQAPKLLFHYYDKDFNNEADTPDNFQSRRPNTSFCFLDIRSPGLGDTAMYLCATSSILAGGSISTDTQYFGPGTRLTVL.